Reported below is one T cell receptor (beta chain). Its antigen is not identified. This entry belongs to a study of siplizumab effects on memory and regulatory T cells. Whole-study results and caveats: Siplizumab, the agent tested, significantly reduced alloreactive sequences traceable to unstimulated CD4+ memory cells.

The method was immunoSEQ multiplex PCR; TCRdb's version includes in-frame clones alone and lacks a portion of them. The table includes about 100,000 clones, 90% to 95% detected once. Trimming removed 7 bases at V and 5 bases at J, with 14 bases between. The CDR3 contains 13 residues. Germline CDR1 and CDR2: SEHNR and FQNEAQ (reference sequence). The source of this sequence is a human donor in good health. Input material: Tregs sorted from blood. This chain links TRBV7-9 with TRBJ1-1; D not resolved. This CDR3 is CASTRGSQTEAFF. Written as DNA, the CDR3 is TGTGCCAGCACCCGGGGATCGCAGACTGAAGCTTTCTTT.